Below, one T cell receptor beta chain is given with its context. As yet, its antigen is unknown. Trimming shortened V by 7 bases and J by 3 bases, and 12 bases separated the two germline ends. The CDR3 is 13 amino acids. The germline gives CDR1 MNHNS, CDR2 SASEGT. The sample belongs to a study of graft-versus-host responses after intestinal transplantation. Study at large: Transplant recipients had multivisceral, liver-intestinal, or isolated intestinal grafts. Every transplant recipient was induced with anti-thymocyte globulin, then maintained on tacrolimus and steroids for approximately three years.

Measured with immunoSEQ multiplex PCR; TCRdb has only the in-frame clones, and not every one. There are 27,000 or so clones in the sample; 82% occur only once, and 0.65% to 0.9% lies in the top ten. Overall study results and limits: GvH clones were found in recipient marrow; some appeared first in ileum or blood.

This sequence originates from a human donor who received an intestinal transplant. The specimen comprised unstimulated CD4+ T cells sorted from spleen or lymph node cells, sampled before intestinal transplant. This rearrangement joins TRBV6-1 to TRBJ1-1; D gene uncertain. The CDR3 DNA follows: TGTGCCAGCAATCCAGAAGTATACACTGAAGCTTTCTTT. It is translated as CASNPEVYTEAFF.